These 11 T cell receptor beta chains came from one sample sequenced in a study of CD8 T cells in ankylosing spondylitis (dated by TCRdb to 2016 to 2017). Beyond this particular receptor, the publication reports: A TCR beta motif made up of about eight highly homologous amino acid variants appeared to be characteristic of blood from ankylosing spondylitis patients.

These receptors have no known antigen. Libraries were prepared through 5' RACE. The sequencer listed for this sample is Illumina HiSeq 2500. TCRdb took the public reads, trimmed them with fastp at Q25, ran MiXCR for clone calling and kept in-frame beta chains. When rows share a CDR3 protein, they turn into one entry using the most common DNA and genes. The sample table holds fewer than 550,000 distinct CDR3 sequences, of which about 5.2% were seen once. The ten largest clones represent around 3.5% of the sample. The sequenced sample was blood, either unsorted or a sorted T cell fraction (not recorded which). The receptor source for this set is a male donor with ankylosing spondylitis.

This clonotype was seen many times. The chain links TRBV6-1 to TRBJ2-1; tentative D call: TRBD1 (6 bases). V lost 6 bases to trimming and J lost 4 bases, with 10 bases between them. The CDR3 has 13 residues. Germline assignment: CDR1 MNHNS and CDR2 SASEGT. The CDR3 DNA reads TGTGCCAGCAGCCGGACAGTATACAATGAGCAGTTCTTC. It translates to CASSRTVYNEQFF.

This clonotype appeared many times. This sequence joins TRBV15 and TRBJ2-3, with D perhaps assigned TRBD1 or TRBD2 (6 bases each). Germline V gene sequence: CDR1 LNHNV, CDR2 YYDKDF (reference sequence). This CDR3 has 15 amino acids. V lost 4 bases and J lost 5, with 16 bases in between. CDR3: CATSKGGASEDTQYF. The DNA of the CDR3 is TGTGCCACCAGCAAGGGGGGTGCTAGCGAAGATACGCAGTATTTT.

In its sample, this clonotype was seen many times. The chain couples TRBV12-3 or TRBV12-4 to TRBJ1-1; D gene unclear. This CDR3 spans 14 amino acids. Between the trimmed V and J ends, which lost 2 bases and 6 bases, there was a span of 13 bases. The CDR3 nucleotides read TGTGCCAGCAGTTTAAATCGAGGTAGCTCTGAAGCTTTCTTT. It encodes CASSLNRGSSEAFF.

This clonotype occurred a few times. This chain links TRBV5-1 with TRBJ2-7, with D possibly matching TRBD1 (6 bases). The germline V gene has CDR1 SGHRS and CDR2 YFSETQ. Trimming cost V 5 bases and J 7 bases, with 22 bases left between them. The CDR3 contains 15 residues. The CDR3 loop reads CASRNAPGTLSEQYF. For the CDR3, the DNA is TGCGCCAGCAGAAACGCCCCCGGGACACTGTCGGAGCAGTACTTC. Variable domain in full (rest from reference TRBV5-1 and TRBJ2-7): KAGVTQTPRYLIKTRGQQVTLSCSPISGHRSVSWYQQTPGQGLQFLFEYFSETQRNKGNFPGRFSGRQFSNSRSEMNVSTLELGDSALYLCASRNAPGTLSEQYFGPGTRLTVT.

The chain couples TRBV11-2 to TRBJ2-3; weak D call: TRBD2 (6 bases). Germline assignment: CDR1 SGHAT and CDR2 FQNNGV. The V end lost 3 bases, the J end lost 4 bases, and 14 bases lay between the germline ends. CDR3 size: 15 residues. The CDR3 DNA reads as TGTGCCAGCAGCTTTATGGGACTCTTGGCAGATACGCAGTATTTT. Translating gives CASSFMGLLADTQYF.

This clonotype was seen ten or more times. The rearrangement uses TRBV11-2 and TRBJ1-3, with D possibly TRBD1 on 5 matching bases. V gave up 6 bases and J gave up 3 bases, with 15 bases separating them. The germline CDR1 and CDR2 sequences are SGHAT and FQNNGV. The CDR3 has 15 residues. The CDR3 region is CASSWTRNFGNTIYF. The CDR3 DNA sequence: TGTGCCAGCAGTTGGACACGGAATTTTGGAAACACCATATATTTT.

This clonotype was found many times. This sequence joins TRBV9 and TRBJ1-3; D ambiguous. Trimming took off 0 bases at V and 0 bases at J, with 4 bases between the two ends. The CDR3 has 14 residues. Germline CDR1 SGDLS, CDR2 YYNGEE. CDR3 sequence reads: CASSVGPSGNTIYF. In DNA, the CDR3 is TGTGCCAGCAGCGTAGGCCCCTCTGGAAACACCATATATTTT. The variable domain in full, completed from reference TRBV9 and TRBJ1-3, reads DSGVTQTPKHLITATGQRVTLRCSPRSGDLSVYWYQQSLDQGLQFLIQYYNGEERAKGNILERFSAQQFPDLHSELNLSSLELGDSALYFCASSVGPSGNTIYFGEGSWLTVV.

This clonotype was detected many times. This chain uses TRBV6-2 or TRBV6-3 with TRBJ2-2, with 9 bases aligning to TRBD2. Germline CDR1 and CDR2: MNHEY and SVGEGT. This CDR3 is 14 amino acids long. V lost 10 bases, J lost 3 bases, and 6 bases stayed unmatched. CDR3 nucleotides: TGTGCCACCGCGGGAGGGCCATACACCGGGGAGCTGTTTTTT. Its translation: CATAGGPYTGELFF.

This clonotype occurred a few times. The rearrangement uses TRBV12-3 or TRBV12-4 and TRBJ2-1, with D maybe TRBD1 (6 bases). The V gene lost 4 bases and the J gene lost 6 bases, with 13 bases spanning the gap. CDR3 length equals 14 residues. This chain's CDR3 is CASSSGHPINEQFF. The CDR3 nucleotides read TGTGCCAGCAGTTCGGGACACCCAATCAATGAGCAGTTCTTC.

This clonotype showed up many times. This rearrangement joins TRBV20-1 to TRBJ2-7, with TRBD2 matching over 8 bases. Germline loops: CDR1 DFQATT, CDR2 SNEGSKA (reference sequence). The junction had 9 bases not matched to a gene; V was cut back by 3 bases and J by 5 bases. The CDR3 has 14 amino acids. The chain's CDR3 is CSASFGAGVHEQYF. The DNA of the CDR3 is TGCAGTGCTAGTTTCGGAGCGGGGGTCCACGAGCAGTACTTC.

CDR3 in amino acids: CAIKLISGNTIYF. The CDR3 nucleotides are TGTGCCATCAAGCTGATCTCTGGAAACACCATATATTTT. This chain joins TRBV10-3 and TRBJ1-3; D is uncertain. Germline V CDR1 and CDR2: ENHRY, SYGVKD. The CDR3 extends over 13 amino acids. V was shortened by 7 bases and J by 0 bases, with 7 bases between the two germline ends.